This T cell receptor beta chain came from a study of OX40 agonist ivuxolimab in advanced cancers. Assay: immunoSEQ multiplex PCR; the TCRdb copy retains only in-frame clones and omits some. This sample carries about 36,000 clones, around four fifths of them seen once, and the ten largest clones take roughly 13%. V gave up 6 bases and J gave up 1 base, with 6 bases separating them. There are 12 residues in the CDR3. Germline V CDR1 and CDR2: MNHNS, SASEGT. The material sequenced was CD4+ or CD8+ T cells sorted from blood, taken in a trial of the OX40 agonist ivuxolimab. The V gene is TRBV6-1, the J gene TRBJ1-1; the D is unclear. The source of this sequence is an adult with an advanced solid tumor such as melanoma, head and neck, liver or kidney cancer. The CDR3 reads CASREGNTEAFF. CDR3 sequence (DNA): TGTGCCAGCAGGGAGGGGAACACTGAAGCTTTCTTT.